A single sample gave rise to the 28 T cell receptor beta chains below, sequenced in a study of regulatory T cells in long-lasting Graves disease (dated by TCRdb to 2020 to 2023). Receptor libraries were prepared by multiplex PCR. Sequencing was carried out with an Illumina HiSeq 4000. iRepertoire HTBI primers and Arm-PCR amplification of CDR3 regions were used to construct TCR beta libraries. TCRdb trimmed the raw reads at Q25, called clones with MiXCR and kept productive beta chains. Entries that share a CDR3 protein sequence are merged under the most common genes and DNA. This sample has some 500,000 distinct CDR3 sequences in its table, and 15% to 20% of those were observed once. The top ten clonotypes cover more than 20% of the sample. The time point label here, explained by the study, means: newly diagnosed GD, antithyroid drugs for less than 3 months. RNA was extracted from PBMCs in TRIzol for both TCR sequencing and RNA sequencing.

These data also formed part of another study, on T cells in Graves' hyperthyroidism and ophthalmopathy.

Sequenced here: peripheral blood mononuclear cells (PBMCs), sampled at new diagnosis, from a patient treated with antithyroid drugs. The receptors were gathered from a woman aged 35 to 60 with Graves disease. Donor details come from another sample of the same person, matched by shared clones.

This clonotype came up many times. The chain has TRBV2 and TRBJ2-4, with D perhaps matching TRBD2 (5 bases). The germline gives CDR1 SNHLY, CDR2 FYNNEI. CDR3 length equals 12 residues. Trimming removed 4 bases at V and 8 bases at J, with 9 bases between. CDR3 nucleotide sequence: TGTGCCAGCAGTGTCCTAGCAGACATTCAGTACTTC. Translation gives CASSVLADIQYF.

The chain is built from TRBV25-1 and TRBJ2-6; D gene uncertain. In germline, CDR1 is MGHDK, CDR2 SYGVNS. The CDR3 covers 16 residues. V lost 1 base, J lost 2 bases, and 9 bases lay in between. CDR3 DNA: TGTGCCAGCAGTGAATCGCACCCTCCTGGGGCCAACGTCCTGACTTTC. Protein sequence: CASSESHPPGANVLTF.

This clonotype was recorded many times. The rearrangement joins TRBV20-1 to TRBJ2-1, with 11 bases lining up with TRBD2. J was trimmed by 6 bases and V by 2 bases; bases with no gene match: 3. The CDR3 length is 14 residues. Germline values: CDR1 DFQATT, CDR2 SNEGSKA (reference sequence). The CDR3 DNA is TGCAGTGCTAGATATAGCGGGGGGGTCAATGAGCAGTTCTTC. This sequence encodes CSARYSGGVNEQFF.

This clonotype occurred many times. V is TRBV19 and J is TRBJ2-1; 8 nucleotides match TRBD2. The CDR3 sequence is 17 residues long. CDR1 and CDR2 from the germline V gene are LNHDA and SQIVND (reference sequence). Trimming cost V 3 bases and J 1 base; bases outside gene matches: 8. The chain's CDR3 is CASSMNAQRGSYNEQFF. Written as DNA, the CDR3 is TGTGCCAGTAGTATGAACGCCCAGCGGGGGTCCTACAATGAGCAGTTCTTC. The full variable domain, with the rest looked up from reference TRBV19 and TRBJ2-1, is DGGITQSPKYLFRKEGQNVTLSCEQNLNHDAMYWYRQDPGQGLRLIYYSQIVNDFQKGDIAEGYSVSREKKESFPLTVTSAQKNPTAFYLCASSMNAQRGSYNEQFFGPGTRLTVL.

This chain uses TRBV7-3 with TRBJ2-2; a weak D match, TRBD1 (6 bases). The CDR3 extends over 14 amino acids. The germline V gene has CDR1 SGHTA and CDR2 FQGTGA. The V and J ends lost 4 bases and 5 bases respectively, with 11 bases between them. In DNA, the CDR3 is TGTGCCAGCAGCTCCGGACAGAGTACCGGGGAGCTGTTTTTT. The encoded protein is CASSSGQSTGELFF.

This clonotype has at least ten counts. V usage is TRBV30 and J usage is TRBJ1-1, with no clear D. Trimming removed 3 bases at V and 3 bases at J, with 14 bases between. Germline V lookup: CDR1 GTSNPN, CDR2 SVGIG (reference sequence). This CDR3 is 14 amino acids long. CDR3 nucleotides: TGTGCCTGGAGATTCGTATCCGGGTACACTGAAGCTTTCTTT. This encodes CAWRFVSGYTEAFF. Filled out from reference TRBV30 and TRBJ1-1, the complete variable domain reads SQTIHQWPATLVQPVGSPLSLECTVEGTSNPNLYWYRQAAGRGLQLLFYSVGIGQISSEVPQNLSASRPQDRQFILSSKKLLLSDSGFYLCAWRFVSGYTEAFFGQGTRLTVV.

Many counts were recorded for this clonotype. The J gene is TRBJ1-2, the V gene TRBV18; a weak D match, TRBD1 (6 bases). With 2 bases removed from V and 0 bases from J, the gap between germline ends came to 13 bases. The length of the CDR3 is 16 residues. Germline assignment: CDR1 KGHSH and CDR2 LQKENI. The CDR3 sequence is CASSPGRQASNYGYTF. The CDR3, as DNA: TGTGCCAGCTCACCAGGGAGACAGGCCTCTAACTATGGCTACACCTTC.

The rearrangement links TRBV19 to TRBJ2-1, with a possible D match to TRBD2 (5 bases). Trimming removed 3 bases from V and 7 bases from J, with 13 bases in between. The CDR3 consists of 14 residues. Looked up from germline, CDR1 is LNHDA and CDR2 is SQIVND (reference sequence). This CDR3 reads CASSIYGLPNEQFF. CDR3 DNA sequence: TGTGCCAGTAGTATTTACGGACTCCCAAATGAGCAGTTCTTC.

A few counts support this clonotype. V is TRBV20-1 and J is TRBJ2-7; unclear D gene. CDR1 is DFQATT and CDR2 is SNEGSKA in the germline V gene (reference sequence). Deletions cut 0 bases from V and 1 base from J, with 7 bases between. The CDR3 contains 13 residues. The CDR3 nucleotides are TGCAGTGCTAGAGATGAGGCGTCCTACGAGCAGTACTTC. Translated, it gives CSARDEASYEQYF.

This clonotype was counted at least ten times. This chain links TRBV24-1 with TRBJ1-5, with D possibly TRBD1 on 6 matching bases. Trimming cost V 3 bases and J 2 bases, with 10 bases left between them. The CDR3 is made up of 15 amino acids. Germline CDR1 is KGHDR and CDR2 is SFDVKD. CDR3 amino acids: CATSDPRTGNQPQHF. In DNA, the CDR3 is TGTGCCACCAGTGATCCGAGGACAGGCAATCAGCCCCAGCATTTT.

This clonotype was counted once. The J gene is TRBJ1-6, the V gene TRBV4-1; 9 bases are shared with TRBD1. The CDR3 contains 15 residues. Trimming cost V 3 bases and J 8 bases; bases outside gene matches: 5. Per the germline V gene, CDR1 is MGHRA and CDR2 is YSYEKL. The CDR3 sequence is CASSQAGQGYSPLHF. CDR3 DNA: TGCGCCAGCAGCCAGGCGGGACAGGGATATTCACCCCTCCACTTT.

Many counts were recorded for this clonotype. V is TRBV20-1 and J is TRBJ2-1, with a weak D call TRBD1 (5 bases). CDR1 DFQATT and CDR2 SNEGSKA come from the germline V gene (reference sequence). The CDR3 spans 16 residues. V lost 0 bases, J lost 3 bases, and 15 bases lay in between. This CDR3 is CSARDSWQGGYNEQFF. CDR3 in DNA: TGCAGTGCTAGAGATTCCTGGCAGGGCGGCTACAATGAGCAGTTCTTC.

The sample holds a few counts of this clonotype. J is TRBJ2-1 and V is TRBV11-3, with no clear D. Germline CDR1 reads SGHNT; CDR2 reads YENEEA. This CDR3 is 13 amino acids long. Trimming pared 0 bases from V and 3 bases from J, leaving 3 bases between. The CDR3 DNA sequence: TGTGCCAGCAGCTTAGACGTCTACAATGAGCAGTTCTTC. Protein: CASSLDVYNEQFF.

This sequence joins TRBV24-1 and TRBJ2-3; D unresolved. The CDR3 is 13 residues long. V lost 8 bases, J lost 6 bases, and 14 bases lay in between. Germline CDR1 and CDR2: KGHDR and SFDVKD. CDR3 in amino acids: CATKSVIGDTQYF. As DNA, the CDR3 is TGTGCCACCAAATCCGTCATAGGGGATACGCAGTATTTT.

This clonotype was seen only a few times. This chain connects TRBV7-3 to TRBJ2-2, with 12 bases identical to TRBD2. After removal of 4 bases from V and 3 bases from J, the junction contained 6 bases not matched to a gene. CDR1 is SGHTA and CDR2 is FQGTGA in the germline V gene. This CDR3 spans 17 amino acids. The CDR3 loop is CASSSQGLAGYTGELFF. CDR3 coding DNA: TGTGCCAGCAGCTCCCAAGGACTAGCGGGGTACACCGGGGAGCTGTTTTTT.

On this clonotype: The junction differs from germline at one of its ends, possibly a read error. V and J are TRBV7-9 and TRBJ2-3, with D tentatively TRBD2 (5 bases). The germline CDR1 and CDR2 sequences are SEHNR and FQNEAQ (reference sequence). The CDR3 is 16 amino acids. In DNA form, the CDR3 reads TGTACCAGCAGCTTTACCCCGCGGACTGTCACAGATACGCAGTATTTT. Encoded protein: CTSSFTPRTVTDTQYF.

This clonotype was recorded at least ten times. The CDR3 sequence: CSASRAGFIGYTF. The CDR3 DNA is TGCAGTGCTAGTAGGGCGGGCTTCATCGGCTACACCTTC. The chain recombines TRBV20-1 with TRBJ1-2; D gene ambiguous. V lost 3 bases to trimming and J lost 8 bases, with 16 bases between them. Per the germline V gene, CDR1 is DFQATT and CDR2 is SNEGSKA (reference sequence). The CDR3 spans 13 residues.

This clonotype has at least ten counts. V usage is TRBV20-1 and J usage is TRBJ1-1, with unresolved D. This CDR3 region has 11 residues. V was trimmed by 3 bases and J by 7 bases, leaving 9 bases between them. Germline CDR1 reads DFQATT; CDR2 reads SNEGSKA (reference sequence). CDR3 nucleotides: TGCAGTGCTAGGAGGACTTTTGAAGCTTTCTTT. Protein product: CSARRTFEAFF.

The DNA of the CDR3 is TGTGCCAGTAGTCTAGCCTGGCGTCAGGATGGCTACACCTTC. Its protein is CASSLAWRQDGYTF. The V call is TRBV19, the J call TRBJ1-2; no reliable D call. The germline gives CDR1 LNHDA, CDR2 SQIVND (reference sequence). This CDR3 is 14 amino acids long. The germline V and J ends were trimmed by 5 bases and 6 bases, with 16 bases remaining between them.

This CDR3 is CGSGTGITDTQYF. CDR3 DNA: TGTGGGTCCGGGACAGGGATTACAGATACGCAGTATTTT. V is TRBV30 and J is TRBJ2-3; 9 bases agree with TRBD1. The length of the CDR3 is 13 residues. Germline V gene lookup returns CDR1 GTSNPN and CDR2 SVGIG (reference sequence).

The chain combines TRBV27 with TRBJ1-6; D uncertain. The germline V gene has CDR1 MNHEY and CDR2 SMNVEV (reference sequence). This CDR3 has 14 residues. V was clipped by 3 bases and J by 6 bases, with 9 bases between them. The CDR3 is CASSFRVSNSPLHF. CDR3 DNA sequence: TGTGCCAGCAGTTTTAGGGTGTCTAATTCACCCCTCCACTTT.

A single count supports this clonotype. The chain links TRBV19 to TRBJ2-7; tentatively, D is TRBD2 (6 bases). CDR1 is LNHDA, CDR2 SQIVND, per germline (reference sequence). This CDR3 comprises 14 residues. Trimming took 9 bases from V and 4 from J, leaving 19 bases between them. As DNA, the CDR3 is TGTGCCAGCCGACCCATCGGAGGGGATTACGAGCAGTACTTC. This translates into CASRPIGGDYEQYF.

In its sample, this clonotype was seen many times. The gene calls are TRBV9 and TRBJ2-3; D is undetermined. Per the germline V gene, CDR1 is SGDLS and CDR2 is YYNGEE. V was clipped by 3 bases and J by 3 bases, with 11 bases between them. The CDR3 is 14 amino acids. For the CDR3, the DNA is TGTGCCAGCAGCGCGCCCGATGGAACAGATACGCAGTATTTT. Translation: CASSAPDGTDTQYF.

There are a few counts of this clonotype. The CDR3 sequence: CASSVIDRRVGYTF. CDR3 in DNA: TGTGCCAGCAGTGTTATTGATAGAAGGGTTGGCTACACCTTC. This chain joins TRBV2 and TRBJ1-2, with no clear D. The CDR3 sequence is 14 residues long. Germline V lookup: CDR1 SNHLY, CDR2 FYNNEI. The V and J ends lost 4 bases and 7 bases respectively, with 16 bases between them.

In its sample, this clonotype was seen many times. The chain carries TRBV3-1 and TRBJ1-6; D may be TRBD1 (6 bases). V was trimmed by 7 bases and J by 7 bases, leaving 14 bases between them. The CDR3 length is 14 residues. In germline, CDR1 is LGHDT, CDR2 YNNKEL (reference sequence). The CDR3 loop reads CASKGQLGNSPLHF. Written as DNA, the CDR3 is TGTGCCAGCAAAGGACAGCTGGGGAATTCACCCCTCCACTTT.

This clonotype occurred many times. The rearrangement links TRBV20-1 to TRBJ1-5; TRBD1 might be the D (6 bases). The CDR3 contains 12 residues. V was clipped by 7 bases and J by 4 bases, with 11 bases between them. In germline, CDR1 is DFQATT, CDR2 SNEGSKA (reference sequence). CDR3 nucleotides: TGCAGTGTGGTTCAGGGGAATCAGCCCCAGCATTTT. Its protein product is CSVVQGNQPQHF.

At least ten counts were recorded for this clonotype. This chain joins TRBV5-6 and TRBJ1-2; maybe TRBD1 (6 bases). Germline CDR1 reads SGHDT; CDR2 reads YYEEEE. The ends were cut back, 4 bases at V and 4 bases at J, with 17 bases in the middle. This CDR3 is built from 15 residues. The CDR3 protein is CASSPGVGQTYGYTF. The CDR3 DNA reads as TGTGCCAGCAGCCCGGGGGTTGGACAGACCTATGGCTACACCTTC.

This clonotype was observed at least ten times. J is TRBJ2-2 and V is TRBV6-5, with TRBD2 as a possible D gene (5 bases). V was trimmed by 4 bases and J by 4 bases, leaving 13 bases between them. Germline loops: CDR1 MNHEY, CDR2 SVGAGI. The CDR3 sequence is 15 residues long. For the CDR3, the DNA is TGTGCCAGCAGTTCCACGGGCCGGGGCACCGGGGAGCTGTTTTTT. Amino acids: CASSSTGRGTGELFF.